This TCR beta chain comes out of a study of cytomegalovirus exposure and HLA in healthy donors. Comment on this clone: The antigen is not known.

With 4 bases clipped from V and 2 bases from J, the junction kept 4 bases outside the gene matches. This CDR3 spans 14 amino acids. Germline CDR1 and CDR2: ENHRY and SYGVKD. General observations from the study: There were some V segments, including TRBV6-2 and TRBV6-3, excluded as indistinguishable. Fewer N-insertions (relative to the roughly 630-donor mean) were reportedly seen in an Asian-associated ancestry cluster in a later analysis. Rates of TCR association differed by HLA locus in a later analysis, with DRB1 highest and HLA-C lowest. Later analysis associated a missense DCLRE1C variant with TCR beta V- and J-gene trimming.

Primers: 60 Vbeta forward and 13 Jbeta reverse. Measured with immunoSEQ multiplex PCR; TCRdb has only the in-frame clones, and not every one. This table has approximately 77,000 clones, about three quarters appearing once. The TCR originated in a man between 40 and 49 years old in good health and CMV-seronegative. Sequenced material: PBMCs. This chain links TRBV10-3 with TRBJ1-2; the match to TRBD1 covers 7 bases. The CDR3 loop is CAISGTGRNYGYTF. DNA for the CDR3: TGTGCCATCAGTGGGACAGGCAGGAACTATGGCTACACCTTC.